These 7 T cell receptor beta chains were sequenced from one sample in a study of shared clonotypes between healthy human individuals (dated by TCRdb to the early 2020s). Libraries were prepared through the immunoSEQ multiplex PCR assay. TCRdb carries this immuneACCESS record with in-frame sequences only. Its versions omit some clonotypes, under half of them owing to an unresolved V gene in the studies checked, with the rest unexplained. The table for this sample lists over a million clones; around 95% of them were counted only once. The ten most abundant clones make up approximately 1.1% of the sample. Input material: naive CD4+ T cells sorted from blood. The cell subset or site label corresponds to: CD45RA+ positively selected. These receptors were taken from a man aged 25 to 45 in good health.

This sequence joins TRBV9 and TRBJ2-1; D gene unclear. The CDR3 loop spans 14 amino acids. CDR1 is SGDLS and CDR2 is YYNGEE in the germline V gene. With 0 bases removed from V and 6 bases from J, the gap between germline ends came to 10 bases. The CDR3 region has the DNA TGTGCCAGCAGCGTAGCACTCGACTTCAATGAGCAGTTCTTC. Protein sequence: CASSVALDFNEQFF.

The J gene is TRBJ1-5, the V gene TRBV28; D is undetermined. V was shortened by 3 bases and J by 7 bases, with 13 bases between the two germline ends. This CDR3 has 14 residues. Germline loops: CDR1 MDHEN, CDR2 SYDVKM. The CDR3: CASSFRQDGQPQHF. In DNA, the CDR3 is TGTGCCAGCAGTTTTAGGCAGGACGGGCAGCCCCAGCATTTT.

This chain uses TRBV4-2 with TRBJ2-3, with unresolved D. The CDR3 length is 14 residues. Trimming cost V 6 bases and J 0 bases, with 10 bases left between them. The germline CDR1 and CDR2 sequences are LGHNA and YNFKEQ. CDR3 DNA: TGTGCCAGCAGGGGGTACTCAAGCACAGATACGCAGTATTTT. It translates to CASRGYSSTDTQYF.

This chain joins TRBV6-5 and TRBJ2-6; D gene ambiguous. From germline, CDR1 is MNHEY and CDR2 SVGAGI. Trimming took off 3 bases at V and 0 bases at J, with 9 bases between the two ends. This CDR3 has 16 residues. This CDR3 reads CASSYVVDSGANVLTF. The CDR3 coding sequence is TGTGCCAGCAGTTATGTAGTGGACTCTGGGGCCAACGTCCTGACTTTC.

V is TRBV7-6 and J is TRBJ2-1; D gene uncertain. V was clipped by 10 bases and J by 1 base, with 14 bases between them. Germline loops: CDR1 SGHVS, CDR2 FNYEAQ. The length of the CDR3 is 14 residues. The CDR3 nucleotides are TGTGCCACTAGGGCGCGAACGTCCTACAATGAGCAGTTCTTC. Translated, it gives CATRARTSYNEQFF.

The chain employs TRBV5-1 and TRBJ2-1, with 7 positions matching TRBD2. J was trimmed by 1 base and V by 2 bases; bases with no gene match: 3. The CDR3 is 15 amino acids. Looked up from germline, CDR1 is SGHRS and CDR2 is YFSETQ. Here the CDR3 reads CASSLRRESYNEQFF. The CDR3, as DNA: TGCGCCAGCAGCTTAAGGCGGGAGTCCTACAATGAGCAGTTCTTC. Complete variable domain (other parts from reference TRBV5-1 and TRBJ2-1): KAGVTQTPRYLIKTRGQQVTLSCSPISGHRSVSWYQQTPGQGLQFLFEYFSETQRNKGNFPGRFSGRQFSNSRSEMNVSTLELGDSALYLCASSLRRESYNEQFFGPGTRLTVL.

This chain joins TRBV28 and TRBJ2-5; TRBD1 matches 7 bases. Germline lookup yields CDR1 MDHEN and CDR2 SYDVKM. The CDR3 has 12 residues. The junction had 4 bases not matched to a gene; V was cut back by 8 bases and J by 4 bases. CDR3: CASGYRGETQYF. In nucleotides, the CDR3 is TGTGCCAGCGGATACAGGGGAGAGACCCAGTACTTC.